This TCR beta chain stems from a study of blood T cell repertoires in COVID-19 (dated by TCRdb to about 2020). About the study as a whole: The collaborator samples originated in the United States, Italy and Spain and spanned the acute and convalescent phases of COVID-19. The prospective study material was composed of cDNA or gDNA derived from T cells, B-cell-depleted T cells, or PBMCs. Deeply sampled blood TCRbeta repertoires from subjects exposed to, actively infected with, or recovered from COVID-19 were included in the dataset. The repertoires were released in a freely available public database meant as a resource for research on the immune response to SARS-CoV-2. The samples were drawn from the first 160 participants of the ongoing ImmuneRACE study and from 1,200 or so subjects provided by 6 global collaborators. Nearly every sample came with metadata listing a de-identified subject ID, COVID-19 status, age in years and sex. Where available, HLA class I and class II types were obtained from metadata supplied by the sample provider rather than from assay-based typing. Results and caveats for the whole study, not just this receptor: How much clinical and demographic metadata was included differed by source and by participant, and the metadata was provided uncurated.

On this clone itself: This receptor's antigen is unknown. No base qualities exist here, and no much larger clone lies one base off it. The sample holds other DNA sequences that translate to the same CDR3.

V loses 0 bases at its end and J loses 5 bases; junction bases beyond the gene matches: 7. The CDR3 runs 15 residues from the cysteine to the phenylalanine. Only the CDR3 part of the read is kept: 45 bases, read in frame from the first base. The CDR1 and CDR2 encoded by the germline V gene are SGHRS and YFSETQ. TCRbeta CDR3 regions were amplified from genomic DNA using the immunoSEQ Assay, a bias-controlled multiplex PCR. Per the source publication's procedure: Within the assay, amplification of reference gene primers was used to estimate how many nucleated cells each sample contained. To quantify the absolute abundance of each unique TCRbeta CDR3 rearrangement, sequence reads were collapsed and filtered. For each sample, productive Simpson clonality was calculated by taking the square root of Simpson's diversity index across productive rearrangements. TCRdb obtained this table from immuneACCESS and retained in-frame rearrangements with V and J assigned. These tables miss some clones; where compared with another copy, unresolved V genes account for less than half of the shortfall, and the remainder is unexplained. V and J calls and clone size are as listed in that table; D and trimming were resolved from the DNA. The sample includes 55,000 to 75,000 clones, with roughly 80% observed a single time. The ten largest make up around 25% of the sample.

Collaborating institutions collected whole blood in K2EDTA tubes following their own protocols. For TCRbeta analysis, collaborator samples were shipped as frozen whole blood, as isolated PBMCs, or as DNA extracted from either sample type. Sequenced input: peripheral blood. Recombination linked TRBV5-1 to TRBJ2-5; TRBD1 aligns with 7 central bases. The receptor was derived from a human donor in a cohort sampled during active COVID-19. The CDR3: CASSLGQGLGETQYF. The nucleotides read TGCGCCAGCAGCTTGGGACAGGGCCTCGGGGAGACCCAGTACTTC.